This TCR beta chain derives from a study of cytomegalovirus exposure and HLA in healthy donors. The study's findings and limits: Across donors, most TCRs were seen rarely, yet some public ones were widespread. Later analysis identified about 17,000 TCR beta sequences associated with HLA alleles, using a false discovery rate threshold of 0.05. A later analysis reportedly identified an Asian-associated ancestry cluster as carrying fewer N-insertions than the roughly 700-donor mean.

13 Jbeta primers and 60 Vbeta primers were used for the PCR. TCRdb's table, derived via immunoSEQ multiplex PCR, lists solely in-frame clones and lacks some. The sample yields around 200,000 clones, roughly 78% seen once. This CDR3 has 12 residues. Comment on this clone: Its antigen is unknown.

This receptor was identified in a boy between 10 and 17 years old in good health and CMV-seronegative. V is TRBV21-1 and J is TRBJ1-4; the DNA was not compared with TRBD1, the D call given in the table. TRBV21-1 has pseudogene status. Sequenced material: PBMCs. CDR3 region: CASCPGEEKLFF. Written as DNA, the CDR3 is TGTGCCAGCTGCCCAGGGGAGGAAAAACTGTTTTTT.